One sample yielded the 10 T cell receptor beta chains listed below, sequenced in a study of technical replicates of blood from a few donors. Here immunoSEQ multiplex PCR was the method, and the copy in TCRdb shows in-frame clones only, minus some. The data contain 78,000 or so clones, around 91% of them singletons. The sample comprised T cells isolated from PBMCs. The receptors come from a human donor in good health.

This sequence joins TRBV25-1 and TRBJ1-5, with D maybe TRBD1 (5 bases). Germline V gene lookup returns CDR1 MGHDK and CDR2 SYGVNS. This CDR3 is built from 14 residues. Trimming stripped 3 bases from V and 3 bases from J, with 9 bases between. The CDR3 here is CASSETEINQPQHF. In nucleotides, the CDR3 is TGTGCCAGCAGTGAGACAGAGATCAATCAGCCCCAGCATTTT.

The gene calls are TRBV11-2 and TRBJ1-1, with TRBD1 matching 7 bases. The length of the CDR3 is 14 residues. V gave up 8 bases and J gave up 5 bases; unmatched junction bases: 11. Germline values: CDR1 SGHAT, CDR2 FQNNGV. The CDR3 DNA reads as TGTGCCAGCGGACCTAGGGGGCGCGCGACTGAAGCTTTCTTT. This translates into CASGPRGRATEAFF.

This chain joins TRBV18 and TRBJ1-2; possible D gene TRBD1, 6 bases. This CDR3 contains 15 residues. Germline V gene sequence: CDR1 KGHSH, CDR2 LQKENI. The V end lost 1 base, the J end lost 3 bases, and 12 bases lay between the germline ends. This chain's CDR3 is CASSPRGQNHYGYTF. For the CDR3, the DNA is TGTGCCAGCTCACCACGGGGGCAGAACCACTATGGCTACACCTTC.

The chain uses TRBV13 and TRBJ2-7; a possible D gene is TRBD1 (6 bases). CDR1 is PRHDT and CDR2 is FYEKMQ in the germline V gene (reference sequence). There are 15 residues in the CDR3. V gave up 5 bases and J gave up 0 bases, with 14 bases separating them. CDR3 nucleotide sequence: TGTGCCAGCAGCCCCAAGCACAGGGCCTCCTACGAGCAGTACTTC. The encoded protein is CASSPKHRASYEQYF. The variable domain in full, completed from reference TRBV13 and TRBJ2-7, reads AAGVIQSPRHLIKEKRETATLKCYPIPRHDTVYWYQQGPGQDPQFLISFYEKMQSDKGSIPDRFSAQQFSDYHSELNMSSLELGDSALYFCASSPKHRASYEQYFGPGTRLTVT.

The V gene is TRBV27, the J gene TRBJ1-1; a possible D gene is TRBD1 (6 bases). V gave up 4 bases and J gave up 0 bases, with 9 bases separating them. The CDR3 is 14 amino acids. CDR1 MNHEY and CDR2 SMNVEV come from the germline V gene (reference sequence). The CDR3 loop reads CASSWTEMNTEAFF. The CDR3 coding sequence is TGTGCCAGCAGTTGGACAGAGATGAACACTGAAGCTTTCTTT.

The genes are TRBV9 and TRBJ2-7; the match to TRBD2 covers 8 bases. V shed 4 bases, J shed 6 bases, and the junction held 9 bases outside the gene matches. Germline V lookup: CDR1 SGDLS, CDR2 YYNGEE. This CDR3 has 14 residues. CDR3 sequence (DNA): TGTGCCAGCAGCCCAACGGGAGGGCCTGCCGAGCAGTACTTC. Translation: CASSPTGGPAEQYF.

The chain couples TRBV19 to TRBJ2-7; maybe TRBD1 (6 bases). The CDR3 totals 13 residues. CDR1 and CDR2 (germline): LNHDA, SQIVND (reference sequence). The V end was cut by 4 bases, the J end by 3 bases, with 10 bases between. The CDR3 spells CASSTTDSYEQYF. The CDR3 DNA reads as TGTGCCAGTAGTACTACGGACAGCTACGAGCAGTACTTC.

The V gene is TRBV11-3, the J gene TRBJ1-1, with 7 bases identical to TRBD1. J was trimmed by 2 bases and V by 5 bases; bases with no gene match: 5. This CDR3 region has 14 residues. Germline-derived CDR1 and CDR2 are SGHNT and YENEEA. Written as DNA, the CDR3 is TGTGCCAGCAGCGGAAGGACAGGTAACACTGAAGCTTTCTTT. This encodes CASSGRTGNTEAFF.

A few counts support this clone. The genes are TRBV10-2 and TRBJ1-1; the D is unclear. The length of the CDR3 is 12 residues. Trimming pared 8 bases from V and 0 bases from J, leaving 7 bases between. CDR1 and CDR2 (germline): WSHSY, SAAADI. Here the CDR3 DNA reads TGCGCCAGCGGGGAGATGAACACTGAAGCTTTCTTT. This translates into CASGEMNTEAFF.

This chain links TRBV7-9 with TRBJ2-2; TRBD1 aligns across 8 bases. The V gene's germline CDR1 is SEHNR and CDR2 FQNEAQ (reference sequence). The CDR3 is 14 residues long. The junction had 5 bases not matched to a gene; V was cut back by 5 bases and J by 6 bases. The CDR3 sequence is CASSVGQGPGELFF. CDR3 DNA: TGTGCCAGCAGCGTAGGACAGGGCCCCGGGGAGCTGTTTTTT.